This T cell receptor beta chain was identified during a study of blood T cell repertoires in COVID-19. Across the study: Samples representing acute and convalescent COVID-19 were sourced from the United States, Italy and Spain. Sources were T cells, B-cell-depleted T cells, or PBMCs; the material itself was cDNA or gDNA.

Unmatched junction bases numbered 9, after V lost 6 bases and J lost 7 bases. CDR3 length: 13 amino acids. In germline, CDR1 is MNHEY, CDR2 SMNVEV (reference sequence). Only in-frame clones appear in the TCRdb table, and some are missing; sequencing was by immunoSEQ multiplex PCR. The sample shows about 180,000 clones, 65% to 90% of them seen only once. The TCR sequence derives from a man aged 45-65 years with active or convalescent COVID-19. The chain joins TRBV27 to TRBJ2-7, with 7 bases matching TRBD2. What was sequenced was peripheral blood. CDR3 residues: CASRGSGIGEQYF. CDR3 in DNA: TGTGCCAGCAGGGGAAGCGGGATAGGAGAGCAGTACTTC.